The present TCR beta chain was sequenced within a study of coeliac disease. Profiled with immunoSEQ multiplex PCR; TCRdb holds only in-frame clones, not every one. Of more than 6,500 clones in the sample, about three quarters were seen once. Trimming removed 4 bases from V and 0 bases from J, with 13 bases in between. Germline values: CDR1 SGHAT, CDR2 FQDESV (reference sequence). This CDR3 is 17 amino acids long. General study findings and limits: Control samples showed higher TRB and TRG clonality than intraepithelial and lamina propria samples in active celiac disease. Most TRB amino acid sequences occurred in only one sample.

This clone was observed a single time. The antigen is undetermined. This sequence joins TRBV11-1 and TRBJ2-6, with a possible D match to TRBD1 (5 bases). Sequenced material: lamina propria lymphocytes from the gut. The clonotype originates from a man aged 25 to 45 with celiac disease. The CDR3 DNA reads TGTGCCAGCAGCTGGACATATTTCCTCTCTGGGGCCAACGTCCTGACTTTC. Its translation is CASSWTYFLSGANVLTF.